This T cell receptor beta chain appears in the sequencing data of a study of cytomegalovirus exposure and HLA in healthy donors. Study-wide findings and caveats: Approximately 160 TCR beta chains were listed as cytomegalovirus-associated.

Of note for this clone: No antigen is known for it.

The study ran its PCR with 60 Vbeta and 13 Jbeta primers. Here immunoSEQ multiplex PCR was the method, and the copy in TCRdb shows in-frame clones only, minus some. The sample includes more than 95,000 clones, around three quarters of them seen just once. Germline CDR1 and CDR2: MDHEN and SYDVKM. The J segment lost 6 bases and the V segment lost 7 bases, leaving 18 bases of the junction unmatched. This CDR3 spans 16 amino acids. The rearrangement joins TRBV28 to TRBJ2-7; 7 bases fit TRBD2. The receptor was isolated from a woman between 45 and 60 years old in good health and CMV-seronegative. The sequenced material came from PBMCs. The CDR3, as DNA: TGTGCCAGCACCCTTAGGCCCGGGACTACCTTCGGCGAGCAGTACTTC. This codes for CASTLRPGTTFGEQYF.